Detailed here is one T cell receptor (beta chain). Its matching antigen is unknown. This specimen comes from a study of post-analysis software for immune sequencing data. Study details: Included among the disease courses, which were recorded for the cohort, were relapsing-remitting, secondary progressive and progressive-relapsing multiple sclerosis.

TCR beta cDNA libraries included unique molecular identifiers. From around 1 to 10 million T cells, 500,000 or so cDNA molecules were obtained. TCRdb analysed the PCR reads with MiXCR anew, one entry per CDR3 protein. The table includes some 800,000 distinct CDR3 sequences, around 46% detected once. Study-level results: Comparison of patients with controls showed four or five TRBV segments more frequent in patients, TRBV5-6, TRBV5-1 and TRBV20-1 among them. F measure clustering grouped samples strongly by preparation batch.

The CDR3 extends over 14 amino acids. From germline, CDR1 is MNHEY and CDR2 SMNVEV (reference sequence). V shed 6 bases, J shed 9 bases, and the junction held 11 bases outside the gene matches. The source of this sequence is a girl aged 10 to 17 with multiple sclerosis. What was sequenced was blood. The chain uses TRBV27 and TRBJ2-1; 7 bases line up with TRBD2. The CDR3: CASSPLAGVGEQFF. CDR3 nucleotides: TGTGCCAGCAGCCCACTGGCGGGAGTTGGTGAGCAGTTCTTC.